This TCR beta chain was sequenced in a study of graft-versus-host responses after intestinal transplantation. The overall study: Each recipient received a multivisceral, liver-intestinal, or isolated intestinal graft. Study-wide points: Declines in HvG clones occurring early post-transplant were associated with peak circulating GvH clone levels.

V was shortened by 0 bases and J by 2 bases, with 11 bases between the two germline ends. Germline V gives CDR1 MNHNY, CDR2 SVGAGI (reference sequence). This CDR3 has 15 amino acids. The table lists this clone with a few counts. The culture paired around 200,000 irradiated violet-dye-labeled stimulators with around 200,000 CFSE-labeled responders. TCRdb keeps only in-frame clones here, not all; method: immunoSEQ multiplex PCR. Among roughly 21,000 clones, roughly 30% were seen once, and the ten largest hold over 7.5%. The source material was alloreactive CD8+ T cells from a mixed lymphocyte reaction culture, sampled before intestinal transplant. The sample's subset: CFSE-low proliferating T cells sorted from approximately 6-day pre-transplant mixed lymphocyte reaction (GvH or HvG direction). The V gene is TRBV6-6, the J gene TRBJ2-7, with D perhaps assigned TRBD1 or TRBD2 (5 bases each). The origin of this receptor is a human patient who received an intestinal transplant. The CDR3, as DNA: TGTGCCAGCAGTTACTCTGGGACGACCGCCTACGAGCAGTACTTC. Translated: CASSYSGTTAYEQYF.